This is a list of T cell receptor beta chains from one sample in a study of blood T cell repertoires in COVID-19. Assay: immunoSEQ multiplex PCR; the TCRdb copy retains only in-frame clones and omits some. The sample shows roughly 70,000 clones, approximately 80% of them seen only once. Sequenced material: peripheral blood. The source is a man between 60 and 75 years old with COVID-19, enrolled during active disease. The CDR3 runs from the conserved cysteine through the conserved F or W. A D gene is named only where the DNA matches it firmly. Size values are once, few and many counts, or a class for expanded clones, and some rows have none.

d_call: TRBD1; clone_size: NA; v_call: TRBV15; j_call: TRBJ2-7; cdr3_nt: TGTGCCACCAGCGTATATAGGGGGCCTCAGTACTTC; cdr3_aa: CATSVYRGPQYF
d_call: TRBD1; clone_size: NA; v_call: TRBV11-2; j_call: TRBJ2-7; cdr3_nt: TGTGCCAGCAGCTCGCTACGGGACAGGCCCTACGAGCAGTACTTC; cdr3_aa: CASSSLRDRPYEQYF
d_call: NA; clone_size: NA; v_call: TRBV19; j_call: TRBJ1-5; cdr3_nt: TGTGCCAGTAGCCCAAACGGAGGGTACCAGCCCCAGCATTTT; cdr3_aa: CASSPNGGYQPQHF
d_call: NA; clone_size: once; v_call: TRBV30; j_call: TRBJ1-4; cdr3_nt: TGTGCCACTAACCCGACCCGCGGGGATGAAAAACTGTTTTTT; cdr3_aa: CATNPTRGDEKLFF
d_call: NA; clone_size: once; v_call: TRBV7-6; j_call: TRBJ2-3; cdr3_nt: TGTGCCAGCGGTACAGGGCCGGGAGATACGCAGTATTTT; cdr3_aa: CASGTGPGDTQYF
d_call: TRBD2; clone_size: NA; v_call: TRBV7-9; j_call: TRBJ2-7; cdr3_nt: TGTGCCAGCAGCTTAACTAGCGGGAGTTACGAGCAGTACTTC; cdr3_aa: CASSLTSGSYEQYF
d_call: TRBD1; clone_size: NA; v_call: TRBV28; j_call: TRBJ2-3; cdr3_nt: TGTGCCAGCAGTTTGGCAGACAGGGGAAGGGATACGCAGTATTTT; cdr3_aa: CASSLADRGRDTQYF
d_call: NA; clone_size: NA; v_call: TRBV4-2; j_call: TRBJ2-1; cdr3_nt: TGTGCCAGCAGCCAAGATAGGGCGGGAAGGCATGAGCAGTTCTTC; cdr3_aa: CASSQDRAGRHEQFF
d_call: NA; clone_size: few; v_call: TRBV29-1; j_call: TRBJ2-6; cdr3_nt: TGCAGCCCGCACCCCGGGTTGCAGAGAAGTACTGGGGCCAACGTCCTGACTTTC; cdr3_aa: CSPHPGLQRSTGANVLTF
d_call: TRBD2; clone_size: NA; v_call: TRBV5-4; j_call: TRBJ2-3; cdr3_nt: TGTGCCAGCAGCCTAAGCGGGAGGGTGAGAAAAGATACGCAGTATTTT; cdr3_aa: CASSLSGRVRKDTQYF
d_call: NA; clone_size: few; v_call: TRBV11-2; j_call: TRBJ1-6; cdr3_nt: TGTGCCAGCAGCTCCCAGGGCAGGGGTAATTCACCCCTCCACTTT; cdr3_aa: CASSSQGRGNSPLHF
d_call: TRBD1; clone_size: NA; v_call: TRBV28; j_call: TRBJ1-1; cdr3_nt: TGTGCCAGCAGGTCCGGGACAGAGAACACTGAAGCTTTCTTT; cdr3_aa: CASRSGTENTEAFF
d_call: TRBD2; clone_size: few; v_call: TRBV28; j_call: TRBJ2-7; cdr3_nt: TGTGCCAGCACCTCCGGGGGAGGGGCGTACTACGAGCAGTACTTC; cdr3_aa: CASTSGGGAYYEQYF
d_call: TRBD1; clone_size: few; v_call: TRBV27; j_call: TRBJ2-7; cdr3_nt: TGTGCCAGCAGTATCCTGTCCGAGACAGGGTTCGTCGAGCAGTACTTC; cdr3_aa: CASSILSETGFVEQYF
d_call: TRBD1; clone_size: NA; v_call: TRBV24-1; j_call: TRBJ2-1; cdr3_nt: TGTGCCACCAGTGATCTCAAACAGGGACAGGGTTACAATGAGCAGTTCTTC; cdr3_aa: CATSDLKQGQGYNEQFF
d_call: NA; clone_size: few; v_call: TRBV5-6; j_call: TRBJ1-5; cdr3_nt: TGTGCCAGCACCTCGGGGGGCCTTTGGAGCAATCAGCCCCAGCATTTT; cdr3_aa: CASTSGGLWSNQPQHF
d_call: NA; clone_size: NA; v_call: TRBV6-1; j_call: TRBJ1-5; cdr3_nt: TGTGCCAGCAGTGAAAACGCGGCGTTCCAGCCCCAGCATTTT; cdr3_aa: CASSENAAFQPQHF
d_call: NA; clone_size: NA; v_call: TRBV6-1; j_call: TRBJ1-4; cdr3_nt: TGTGCCAGCAGTGAACCGGGATCAACTAATGAAAAACTGTTTTTT; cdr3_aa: CASSEPGSTNEKLFF
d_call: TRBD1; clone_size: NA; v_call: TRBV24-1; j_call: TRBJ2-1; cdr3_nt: TGTGCCACCGGCGGACAGGGGGACAATGAGCAGTTCTTC; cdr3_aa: CATGGQGDNEQFF
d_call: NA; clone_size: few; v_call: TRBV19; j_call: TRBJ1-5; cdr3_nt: TGTGCCAGTACCCCTAGCGCGGGGCCTAATCAGCCCCAGCATTTT; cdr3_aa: CASTPSAGPNQPQHF
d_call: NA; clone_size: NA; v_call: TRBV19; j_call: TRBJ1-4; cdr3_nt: TGTGCCAGTAGTCCCCAGGGTAATGAAAAACTGTTTTTT; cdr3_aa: CASSPQGNEKLFF
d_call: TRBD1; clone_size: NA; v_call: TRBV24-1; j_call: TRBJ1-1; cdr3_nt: TGTGCCACCAGTGAACCAAGGACAGGTGAAGCTTTCTTT; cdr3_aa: CATSEPRTGEAFF
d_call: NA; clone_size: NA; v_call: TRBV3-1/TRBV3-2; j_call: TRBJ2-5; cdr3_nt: TGTGCCAGCAGCCAAGCGGTGGGAGTAGGTGAGACCCAGTACTTC; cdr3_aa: CASSQAVGVGETQYF
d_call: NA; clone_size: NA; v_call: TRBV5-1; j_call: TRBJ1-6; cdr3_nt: TGCGCCAGCAGCGCAACGGGGGGCTCCTATAATTCACCCCTCCACTTT; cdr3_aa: CASSATGGSYNSPLHF
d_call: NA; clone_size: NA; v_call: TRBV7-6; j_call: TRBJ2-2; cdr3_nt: TGTGCCAGCAGCGTCCCCTATGTGGGCAGAGACACCGGGGAGCTGTTTTTT; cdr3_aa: CASSVPYVGRDTGELFF